A selection of T cell receptor beta chains follows, all from one sample in a study of blood T cell repertoires in COVID-19. Only in-frame clones appear in the TCRdb table, and some are missing; sequencing was by immunoSEQ multiplex PCR. The sample contains some 220,000 clones, about 81% of which appear only once. What was sequenced was peripheral blood. These receptors originate from a woman in her sixties or seventies with COVID-19, enrolled during active disease. Both conserved end residues are part of each CDR3. Each record gives: CDR3 protein, CDR3 DNA, J gene, V gene, clone size, D gene. D genes are given only for firm matches. Only some rows state a clone size, as once, few, many or a class for expanded clones.

CASSPRADRVAEAFF	TGTGCCAGCAGCCCCCGGGCGGACAGGGTGGCTGAAGCTTTCTTT	TRBJ1-1	TRBV7-2	few	TRBD1
CASSFERQGKSGYTF	TGCGCCAGCAGCTTCGAGAGGCAGGGAAAGTCAGGCTACACCTTC	TRBJ1-2	TRBV5-1	-	-
CASRLGVSGVYEQYF	TGTGCAAGTCGCTTAGGGGTTAGCGGCGTCTACGAGCAGTACTTC	TRBJ2-7	TRBV12-2	-	-
CASSSPTGATEAFF	TGTGCCAGCAGTTCCCCGACGGGTGCCACTGAAGCTTTCTTT	TRBJ1-1	TRBV5-4	-	-
CASSLQTGGNEKLFF	TGCGCCAGCAGCTTACAGACAGGTGGGAATGAAAAACTGTTTTTT	TRBJ1-4	TRBV5-1	-	-
CASSARLAGGYRGELFF	TGTGCCAGCAGCGCCCGACTAGCGGGAGGGTATAGGGGGGAGCTGTTTTTT	TRBJ2-2	TRBV9	-	TRBD2
CASSPQGSSNTGELFF	TGTGCCAGCAGTCCGCAGGGATCTTCGAACACCGGGGAGCTGTTTTTT	TRBJ2-2	TRBV2	-	-
CSVELSTGTGRITTEAFF	TGCAGCGTTGAGTTGTCGACCGGGACAGGGAGGATTACCACTGAAGCTTTCTTT	TRBJ1-1	TRBV29-1	few	TRBD1
CASSQESGQPYGYTF	TGTGCCAGCAGCCAAGAATCCGGACAGCCCTATGGCTACACCTTC	TRBJ1-2	TRBV4-2	-	-
CASSPDSDTQYF	TGTGCCAGCAGTCCCGACTCAGACACGCAGTATTTT	TRBJ2-3	TRBV6-2/TRBV6-3	-	-
CASSTAGSNQPQHF	TGTGCCAGTAGTACGGCGGGGAGCAATCAGCCCCAGCATTTT	TRBJ1-5	TRBV19	-	-
CASSLDSQPQHF	TGTGCCAGCAGCTTAGATAGTCAGCCCCAGCATTTT	TRBJ1-5	TRBV7-2	-	-
CASSPYQETQYF	TGTGCCAGCAGCCCTTATCAAGAGACCCAGTACTTC	TRBJ2-5	TRBV7-2	-	-
CASSLTGTGRMNTEAFF	TGTGCCAGCAGCTTAACCGGGACAGGGAGAATGAACACTGAAGCTTTCTTT	TRBJ1-1	TRBV7-2	few	TRBD1
CASSYFRDAGSEQYF	TGTGCCAGCAGTTACTTCCGGGATGCAGGTTCCGAGCAGTACTTC	TRBJ2-7	TRBV6-5	-	-
CASSLLGNQPQHF	TGTGCCAGCAGTTTACTCGGCAATCAGCCCCAGCATTTT	TRBJ1-5	TRBV27	once	-
CAISIYGKLFF	TGTGCCATCTCAATCTACGGAAAACTGTTTTTT	TRBJ1-4	TRBV6-5	-	-
CASSFRDSSGNTIYF	TGTGCCAGCAGTTTCCGGGATAGCTCTGGAAACACCATATATTTT	TRBJ1-3	TRBV28	-	-
CASSESRQPNTEAFF	TGTGCCAGCAGTGAATCTAGACAGCCGAACACTGAAGCTTTCTTT	TRBJ1-1	TRBV2	once	-
CASSQIIELSGNTIYF	TGTGCCAGCTCACAGATAATCGAGCTTTCTGGAAACACCATATATTTT	TRBJ1-3	TRBV18	-	-
CTSSLDSPTGELFF	TGCACCAGCAGCTTGGACAGTCCCACCGGGGAGCTGTTTTTT	TRBJ2-2	TRBV5-1	-	-
CASTKRLADAYNEQFF	TGTGCCAGCACCAAGAGACTAGCGGATGCCTACAATGAGCAGTTCTTC	TRBJ2-1	TRBV5-6	-	TRBD2
CSASLGALSYSPLHF	TGCAGTGCTAGTCTGGGGGCGCTTAGCTATTCACCCCTCCACTTT	TRBJ1-6	TRBV20-1	-	-
CASSESLAGGTDTQYF	TGTGCCAGCAGTGAATCATTAGCGGGAGGGACAGATACGCAGTATTTT	TRBJ2-3	TRBV6-1	once	TRBD2
CASSTPDRGLDYGYTF	TGTGCCAGCAGCACCCCAGACAGGGGGCTCGACTATGGCTACACCTTC	TRBJ1-2	TRBV7-9	few	TRBD1
CASSYSWSSYNSPLHF	TGTGCCAGCAGTTACTCATGGAGCTCCTATAATTCACCCCTCCACTTT	TRBJ1-6	TRBV6-5	-	-
CASSLGQVKTQYF	TGTGCCAGCAGCTTGGGGCAAGTTAAGACCCAGTACTTC	TRBJ2-5	TRBV7-8	once	-
CASSLGAVGANVLTF	TGCGCCAGCAGCTTGGGCGCGGTTGGGGCCAACGTCCTGACTTTC	TRBJ2-6	TRBV5-1	-	-
CASSLRGNWGTEAFF	TGTGCCAGCAGCCTCCGCGGGAACTGGGGCACTGAAGCTTTCTTT	TRBJ1-1	TRBV3-1/TRBV3-2	-	-
CASSLDRAGYGYTF	TGTGCCAGCAGTTTGGACAGGGCGGGCTATGGCTACACCTTC	TRBJ1-2	TRBV6-6	-	TRBD1
CASSMGGTEAFF	TGTGCCAGTAGTATGGGGGGCACTGAAGCTTTCTTT	TRBJ1-1	TRBV19	-	-
CASNLQGAYGYTF	TGTGCCAGCAATTTACAGGGAGCCTATGGCTACACCTTC	TRBJ1-2	TRBV6-5	-	-
CASSLYRAPAYEQYF	TGCGCCAGCAGCCTATACAGGGCCCCTGCCTACGAGCAGTACTTC	TRBJ2-7	TRBV4-3	-	-
CASSWTGQSYEQYF	TGCGCCAGCAGTTGGACAGGGCAATCCTACGAGCAGTACTTC	TRBJ2-7	TRBV5-1	-	TRBD1
CASSALRGSGYTF	TGTGCCAGCAGCGCCTTGCGGGGGTCTGGCTACACCTTC	TRBJ1-2	TRBV27	-	-
CASSPVEGESTYGYTF	TGTGCCAGCTCACCAGTTGAGGGGGAGTCCACTTATGGCTACACCTTC	TRBJ1-2	TRBV18	few	-
CASSQEGRQVGNQPQHF	TGCGCCAGCAGCCAAGAAGGAAGACAGGTCGGCAATCAGCCCCAGCATTTT	TRBJ1-5	TRBV4-1	-	-
CASSIRGSGELFF	TGTGCCAGCAGTATCAGGGGAAGCGGGGAGCTGTTTTTT	TRBJ2-2	TRBV27	-	-
CASSLTPQAQYF	TGTGCCAGCAGCTTAACCCCGCAGGCCCAGTACTTC	TRBJ2-5	TRBV7-2	few	-